This is a list of T cell receptor beta chains from one sample in a study of CD8+ T cells in alopecia areata. Assay used: immunoSEQ multiplex PCR; TCRdb lists only in-frame clones, some missing. The sample shows roughly 150,000 clones, about 51% of them seen only once. This material consisted of CD8+ T cells sorted from blood, taken at week 0. The source is a human donor with alopecia areata. Each CDR3 is given with its conserved first and last residue. A D gene is named only where the DNA matches it firmly. For some rows the clone size is stated as once, few or many, or as a class when expanded; others skip it.

-,TRBV4-1,-,TRBJ2-7,TGCGCCAGCAGCCCCAGGGACCTCTCCTACGAGCAGTACTTC,CASSPRDLSYEQYF
few,TRBV12-5,-,TRBJ2-1,TGTGCTAGTGGTCAGGGAGTCTATGAGCAGTTCTTC,CASGQGVYEQFF
-,TRBV29-1,-,TRBJ1-2,TGCAGCGTTGTTGAAACCCCGGGGTATGGCTACACCTTC,CSVVETPGYGYTF
-,TRBV29-1,TRBD1,TRBJ1-5,TGCAGCCTCGAGTCGGGACAGGGCTATCAGCCCCAGCATTTT,CSLESGQGYQPQHF
-,TRBV29-1,TRBD1,TRBJ2-3,TGCAGCGTTGGACAGGGGGGGACAGATACGCAGTATTTT,CSVGQGGTDTQYF
-,TRBV2,TRBD2,TRBJ2-4,TGTGCCAGCAGTGACTTAGCGGGCTTAAACATTCAGTACTTC,CASSDLAGLNIQYF
-,TRBV29-1,-,TRBJ1-5,TGCAGCGTAGGGTGGGGAATTGGGCACAATCAGCCCCAGCATTTT,CSVGWGIGHNQPQHF
-,TRBV4-3,TRBD2,TRBJ2-3,TGCGCCAGCAGCCAAGAGGCTAGCGGAGAAATAAGGGATACGCAGTATTTT,CASSQEASGEIRDTQYF
-,TRBV13,TRBD2,TRBJ2-3,TGTGCCAGCAGCGATAGCGGGGGGGGCACAGATACGCAGTATTTT,CASSDSGGGTDTQYF
-,TRBV12-5,-,TRBJ1-2,TGTGCTAGTGACTATACAGGGTATGGCTACACCTTC,CASDYTGYGYTF
-,TRBV9,-,TRBJ1-1,TGTGCCAGCAGCGGGGGACGGACTATGAACACTGAAGCTTTCTTT,CASSGGRTMNTEAFF
few,TRBV4-3,-,TRBJ1-1,TGCGCCAGCAGCCAAATCGAAGGGACTCTTGAAGCTTTCTTT,CASSQIEGTLEAFF
once,TRBV4-3,-,TRBJ2-7,TGCGCCAGCAGTCTATCTCAGGGGCCTGCCTACGAGCAGTACTTC,CASSLSQGPAYEQYF
few,TRBV29-1,-,TRBJ2-2,TGCAGCGGCAAATTATCCGGGGAGCTGTTTTTT,CSGKLSGELFF
few,TRBV29-1,-,TRBJ1-1,TGCAGCGTTGAAAAGGGTTTCGCTGAAGCTTTCTTT,CSVEKGFAEAFF
-,TRBV11-2,-,TRBJ2-7,TGTGCCAGCAGCTTATACGGGGTTTCCTACGAGCAGTACTTC,CASSLYGVSYEQYF
few,TRBV14,-,TRBJ1-6,TGTGCCAGCAGCCAGGGGTCCGGTTCACCCCTCCACTTT,CASSQGSGSPLHF
few,TRBV27,-,TRBJ2-1,TGTGCCAGCAGTCTGGGGCAGGGGAAACCCTCCTACAATGAGCAGTTCTTC,CASSLGQGKPSYNEQFF
few,TRBV19,-,TRBJ1-1,TGTGCCAGTAGTATTAACGAGGCGGACACTGAAGCTTTCTTT,CASSINEADTEAFF
-,TRBV20-1,-,TRBJ2-3,TGCAGTGCTAGAGTGACAGATACGCAGTATTTT,CSARVTDTQYF
-,TRBV29-1,TRBD1,TRBJ1-2,TGCAGCGTCGAGGGGGACAGGGCAGGGGGTAACTATGGCTACACCTTC,CSVEGDRAGGNYGYTF
-,TRBV29-1,TRBD1,TRBJ2-7,TGCAGCGTTGATGCCGGGACAGACTCCTACGAGCAGTACTTC,CSVDAGTDSYEQYF
-,TRBV15,-,TRBJ2-7,TGTGCCACCAGCTCAAGAAGGGAGTCCTACGAGCAGTACTTC,CATSSRRESYEQYF
-,TRBV2,TRBD2,TRBJ2-1,TGTGCCAGCCTGATAGCGGGGGGCAACAATGAGCAGTTCTTC,CASLIAGGNNEQFF
-,TRBV10-3,-,TRBJ2-1,TGTGCCGTGGGAGGCAGGAGCTACAATGAGCAGTTCTTC,CAVGGRSYNEQFF
-,TRBV30,-,TRBJ2-7,TGTGCCTGGAGCGACACCTCTTCGGGCAGGGCGGGGGAGCAGTACTTC,CAWSDTSSGRAGEQYF
-,TRBV12-5,-,TRBJ2-7,TGTGCTAGTGGTTTGATGTCCTCTGACTACGAGCAGTACTTC,CASGLMSSDYEQYF
-,TRBV30,TRBD2,TRBJ2-1,TGTGCCTGGAGTACGGGGGGAGGGAATGAGCAGTTCTTC,CAWSTGGGNEQFF
-,TRBV4-1,TRBD2,TRBJ2-7,TGCGCCAGCAGCCAAGTCGTTAGCGGGGACTACGAGCAGTACTTC,CASSQVVSGDYEQYF
once,TRBV7-6,TRBD1,TRBJ2-3,TGTGCCAGCAGCTCCGACAGGGGGAGGGGTTATACGCAGTATTTT,CASSSDRGRGYTQYF
-,TRBV4-1,-,TRBJ1-5,TGCGCCAGCAGCCAACTTCCTAACCTTAGCAATCAGCCCCAGCATTTT,CASSQLPNLSNQPQHF
-,TRBV27,-,TRBJ2-7,TGTGCCAGCAGTTTAATGAGGGGGGACGAGCAGTACTTC,CASSLMRGDEQYF
few,TRBV7-3,-,TRBJ2-1,TGTGCCAGCTCGACCACCAGCTCTAACAATGAGCAGTTCTTC,CASSTTSSNNEQFF